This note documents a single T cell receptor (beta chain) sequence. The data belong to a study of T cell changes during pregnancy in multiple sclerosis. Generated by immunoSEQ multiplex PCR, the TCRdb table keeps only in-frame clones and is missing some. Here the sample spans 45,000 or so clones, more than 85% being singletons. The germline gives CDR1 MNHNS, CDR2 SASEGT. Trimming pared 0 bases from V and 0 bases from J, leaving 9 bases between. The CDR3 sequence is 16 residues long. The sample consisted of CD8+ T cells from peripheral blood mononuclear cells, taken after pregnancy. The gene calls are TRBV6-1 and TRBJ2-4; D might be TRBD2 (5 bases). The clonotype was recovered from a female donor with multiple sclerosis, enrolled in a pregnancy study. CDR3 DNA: TGTGCCAGCAGTGAAGCCTTAGGACTAGCCAAAAACATTCAGTACTTC. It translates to CASSEALGLAKNIQYF.